The clone carrying this T cell receptor beta chain showed up many times. Its antigen is not identified. V shed 0 bases and J shed 7 bases, with 16 bases lying between them. This CDR3 comprises 16 residues. In germline, CDR1 is SGHVS, CDR2 FQNEAQ. TCRdb redid the calling of the 5' RACE reads with MiXCR, one entry per CDR3 protein. This table holds around 67,000 distinct CDR3 sequences, 7.1% found once. The entry originates in a study of T cells after yellow fever vaccination. General study results and limits: FACS-sorted repertoires could contain abundant clonotypes contaminating from the bulk population.

This specimen consisted of CD8+ T cells sorted from PBMCs, obtained 5 to 6 days after the first yellow fever vaccination. The chain joins TRBV7-8 to TRBJ1-5, with D perhaps matching TRBD1 (6 bases). The receptor was derived from a young man who received the YFV17D yellow fever vaccine. CDR3 sequence: CASSLAEGGEGQPQHF. In DNA form, the CDR3 reads TGTGCCAGCAGCTTAGCTGAAGGGGGAGAAGGACAGCCCCAGCATTTT. The full variable domain, rest sourced from reference TRBV7-8 and TRBJ1-5, is GAGVSQSPRYKVAKRGQDVALRCDPISGHVSLFWYQQALGQGPEFLTYFQNEAQLDKSGLPSDRFFAERPEGSVSTLKIQRTQQEDSAVYLCASSLAEGGEGQPQHFGDGTRLSIL.